Given below is one TCR beta chain in context. The source of the sample is a study of T cells after posttransplantation cyclophosphamide. Some clones are missing from TCRdb's copy, which holds only in-frame ones; the method was immunoSEQ multiplex PCR. The sample has roughly 49,000 clones, 86% seen once. The V segment lost 3 bases and the J segment 4 bases; nucleotides outside the gene matches: 4. This CDR3 is built from 15 residues. Germline values: CDR1 SGDLS, CDR2 YYNGEE. The rearrangement joins TRBV9 to TRBJ2-1, with TRBD1 matching 10 bases. The source is a man aged 25 to 40 with a blood cancer, CMV-positive, and with a related stem cell donor. The specimen was PBMCs. The CDR3 region has the DNA TGTGCCAGCAGCGGCGACAGGGGGCGATACAATGAGCAGTTCTTC. Its translation is CASSGDRGRYNEQFF. The full variable domain, in which reference TRBV9 and TRBJ2-1 provide the parts outside the CDR3, is DSGVTQTPKHLITATGQRVTLRCSPRSGDLSVYWYQQSLDQGLQFLIQYYNGEERAKGNILERFSAQQFPDLHSELNLSSLELGDSALYFCASSGDRGRYNEQFFGPGTRLTVL.